This TCR beta chain was identified in a study of T cell responses to AZD1222 COVID-19 vaccine (dated by TCRdb to the early 2020s). For the study in its entirety: AZD1222 recipients whose second dose came at about 4 weeks and those whose second dose came at about 12 weeks were combined into one group, since spike-specific TCR depth and breadth did not differ between the two schedules. A total of approximately 240 trial participants underwent TCR sequencing, of whom 207 received two doses of AZD1222 and some 25 received two doses of the MenACWY control vaccine. Trial participants were enrolled by age into subgroups of 18-55, 56-69 and 70-plus years, and 148, 28 and 57 TCR-sequenced participants, respectively, were included in these subgroups. Results and caveats for the whole study, not just this receptor: Only a handful of AZD1222 recipients were SARS-CoV-2 seropositive at baseline, limiting conclusions about previously exposed vaccinees. Spike-specific TCR breadth and depth rose significantly after two AZD1222 doses compared with day 0 and with MenACWY recipients. In the small 56-69-year group, the increase in depth fell short of significance, most likely because of low power. Vaccine-associated CD4 TCRs spanned the whole spike protein, with dominant responses in regions 160-218 and 743-854. Reportedly, almost half of the unique spike-specific TCRs recognized epitopes lying outside the regions that are mutated in the B.1.351 and B.1.1.7 variants. Because no samples from the day 14 peak response were available, repertoires could be characterized only after the peak T cell response. Most participants were white British and females outnumbered males, and the authors suggested that clonal diversity may have been underestimated.

From a lookup of the germline V gene (reference sequence), CDR1 and CDR2 are WNHNN and SYGVQD. Trimming accounts for 9 bases at V and 3 bases at J, while the number of junction bases matched to no gene is 3. The CDR3 sequence holds 12 residues, the cysteine and phenylalanine included. Just the 36-base CDR3 DNA is kept, in frame starting at base 1. The CDR3 regions of human TCRbeta chains were analyzed by immunosequencing. The study's processing was this. Repertoire TCRs were matched against a reference library of SARS-CoV-2-specific TCRs generated with the MIRA antigen-specificity platform. Breadth was defined as the fraction of unique TCRs that were SARS-CoV-2-associated. Depth was defined as the fraction of total T cells that were SARS-CoV-2-associated. Each spike-specific TCR was assigned to its reactive spike region and to a CD4 or CD8 class using the MIRA data. Log10-transformed breadth and depth values were compared by one-way ANOVA with Sidak's multiple comparisons tests. This is the immuneACCESS table as TCRdb keeps it, with only in-frame sequences that have V and J called. A part of the clones is gone; compared with another copy, unresolved V genes explain less than half, and the rest is unexplained. The V and J calls and clone size are taken from that table; D and trimming were inferred from the DNA. The sample yields about 97,000 clones; approximately 91% were counted once. The leading ten clones occupy about 2.8% of the sample.

According to the study, the label for this sample's time point signals: baseline before first vaccination. Samples from vaccinated people were obtained from the UK trials COV001 and COV002, which included a single-blind randomized controlled phase 2/3 trial of AZD1222 (ChAdOx1 nCoV-19) in healthy adults. For TCRbeta chain sequencing, PBMC samples from trial participants were taken at day 0 and at day 28 after the second dose. Details on this clone: Its antigen is currently not known. No base quality values were provided; no much bigger clone lies one nucleotide off.

The chain is assembled from TRBV10-1 and TRBJ2-5; 8 junctional bases match TRBD2. This clonotype was obtained from an adult in good health. The sequences come from peripheral blood, collected on day 0 of AZD1222 vaccination. The CDR3 here reads CARRAGEETQYF. The sequenced DNA: TGCGCCAGGAGAGCGGGGGAAGAGACCCAGTACTTC.